The 10 T cell receptor beta chains in this list originate from one sample, sequenced in a study of blood T cell repertoires in COVID-19. This table comes from immunoSEQ multiplex PCR, and its TCRdb copy is limited to in-frame clones, with some not included. This sample carries around 70,000 clones, roughly 90% of them seen once, and the ten largest clones take roughly 1.5%. The sequenced sample was peripheral blood. These receptors were obtained from a man between 50 and 59 years old with acute or convalescent COVID-19.

The chain recombines TRBV9 with TRBJ2-6; 8 bases map to TRBD1. V lost 3 bases and J lost 3; bases outside the gene matches: 5. The CDR3 consists of 16 residues. Germline V gene lookup returns CDR1 SGDLS and CDR2 YYNGEE. The CDR3 DNA follows: TGTGCCAGCAGCGCGCAGGGGGCTGGTGGGGCCAACGTCCTGACTTTC. It is translated as CASSAQGAGGANVLTF.

The rearrangement uses TRBV6-1 and TRBJ1-6, with 9 bases that match TRBD1. Germline assignment: CDR1 MNHNS and CDR2 SASEGT. The CDR3 runs to 16 residues. V trimming: 3 bases; J trimming: 7 bases; junction bases outside the gene matches: 7. The CDR3 region has the DNA TGTGCCAGCAGTGACCTGACAGGGGGTCCCAATTCACCCCTCCACTTT. This encodes CASSDLTGGPNSPLHF.

The V gene is TRBV20-1, the J gene TRBJ2-3; 8 bases align to TRBD1. Trimming took 3 bases from V and 2 from J; bases not matched to a gene: 10. Per germline, CDR1 DFQATT and CDR2 SNEGSKA (reference sequence). The CDR3 length is 16 residues. The CDR3 nucleotides are TGCAGTGCTAGTAGGGCGGGACAGGAGCTCACAGATACGCAGTATTTT. It codes for CSASRAGQELTDTQYF.

The chain employs TRBV5-1 and TRBJ2-7; 7 bases agree with TRBD1. Germline trimming cut 4 bases from V and 2 bases from J; bases unmatched to any gene: 9. The CDR3 is 15 amino acids. Germline CDR1 reads SGHRS; CDR2 reads YFSETQ. The CDR3 sequence is CASSTGTVPTYEQYF. The CDR3 coding sequence is TGCGCCAGCAGCACGGGGACAGTTCCCACCTACGAGCAGTACTTC.

This chain links TRBV18 with TRBJ2-1; 7 bases agree with TRBD1. CDR3 length equals 13 residues. The germline V gene encodes CDR1 KGHSH and CDR2 LQKENI. V was pared by 3 bases and J by 6 bases, with 2 bases of the junction left unmatched. CDR3 bases: TGTGCCAGCTCACCGCGACAGGGCAATGAGCAGTTCTTC. Its protein is CASSPRQGNEQFF.

The CDR3 bases are TGTGCCAGCCGAGCGGGAGTCGGGAATACGCAGTATTTT. Its protein product is CASRAGVGNTQYF. The chain combines TRBV6-5 with TRBJ2-3; 8 bases fit TRBD2. The J segment lost 7 bases and the V segment lost 8 bases, leaving 8 bases of the junction unmatched. Germline V lookup: CDR1 MNHEY, CDR2 SVGAGI. This CDR3 spans 13 amino acids.

The chain recombines TRBV11-2 with TRBJ1-1; D remains ambiguous. This CDR3 is 13 amino acids long. Trimming cost V 5 bases and J 0 bases, with 7 bases left between them. The V gene's germline CDR1 is SGHAT and CDR2 FQNNGV. The CDR3 region is CASSRQMNTEAFF. The CDR3 bases are TGTGCCAGCAGCCGCCAGATGAACACTGAAGCTTTCTTT. The entire variable domain, with the rest obtained from reference TRBV11-2 and TRBJ1-1, is as follows: EAGVAQSPRYKIIEKRQSVAFWCNPISGHATLYWYQQILGQGPKLLIQFQNNGVVDDSQLPKDRFSAERLKGVDSTLKIQPAKLEDSAVYLCASSRQMNTEAFFGQGTRLTVV.

The V and J genes are TRBV9 and TRBJ1-4; no definite D call. This CDR3 comprises 15 residues. The ends were cut back, 3 bases at V and 4 bases at J, with 13 bases in the middle. From germline, CDR1 is SGDLS and CDR2 YYNGEE. CDR3 in DNA: TGTGCCAGCAGCGGTGGAGCGGACCGTAATGAAAAACTGTTTTTT. It specifies CASSGGADRNEKLFF.

The rearrangement joins TRBV19 to TRBJ2-7; 9 bases match TRBD1. CDR3 length equals 14 residues. V trimming: 6 bases; J trimming: 4 bases; junction bases outside the gene matches: 7. The germline gives CDR1 LNHDA, CDR2 SQIVND (reference sequence). CDR3 DNA: TGTGCCAGTAGCGAGTCCGGGACAGGGTACGAGCAGTACGTC. As protein: CASSESGTGYEQYV.

The rearrangement joins TRBV28 to TRBJ2-1; 7 bases match TRBD1. V gave up 5 bases and J gave up 13 bases; unmatched junction bases: 11. CDR1 MDHEN and CDR2 SYDVKM come from the germline V gene. This CDR3 has 13 amino acids. The CDR3 loop is CASSNPPGTVQFF. DNA of the CDR3: TGTGCCAGCAGTAACCCCCCCGGGACAGTACAGTTCTTC.